This T cell receptor beta chain was observed in a study of blood T cell repertoires in COVID-19. About the research overall: Nucleic acid was either cDNA or gDNA, and it came from T cells, B-cell-depleted T cells, or PBMCs.

Germline CDR1 is MNHEY and CDR2 is SVGAGI. The V end lost 8 bases, the J end lost 4 bases, and 11 bases lay between the germline ends. The CDR3 totals 12 residues. As handled by the study authors: By means of reference gene primer amplification, nucleated cell counts were estimated. Sequenced by immunoSEQ multiplex PCR; TCRdb stores in-frame clones only, minus some. The V and J calls and clone size come from that table; D and trimming were worked out from the DNA. The data contain 200,000 to 250,000 clones, more than 75% of them singletons. This chain joins TRBV6-5 and TRBJ1-2; D possibly corresponds to TRBD1 (5 bases). This clonotype was sampled from a woman aged 70-85 years with COVID-19, enrolled during active disease. Material: peripheral blood. The CDR3 DNA reads TGTGCCAGCGACCAGGGTTTCTATGGCTACACCTTC. Protein product: CASDQGFYGYTF.